Following are 25 T cell receptor beta chains from one sample sequenced in a study of early T cells in non-severe SARS-CoV-2 infection. Each CDR3 protein gets one entry after TCRdb re-called the 5' RACE reads with MiXCR. In the table there are about 52,000 distinct CDR3 sequences, roughly 12% of which are singletons. Sequencing was carried out using whole blood. These receptors all stem from an adult who was a healthcare worker with PCR-confirmed SARS-CoV-2 infection or an uninfected control (not recorded which).

This clonotype was counted ten times or more. The chain couples TRBV18 to TRBJ1-1; a weak D match, TRBD1 (6 bases). Per the germline V gene, CDR1 is KGHSH and CDR2 is LQKENI. The CDR3 runs to 13 residues. V dropped 1 base and J dropped 6 bases, with 9 bases sitting between them. CDR3 region: CASSPLQGPEAFF. DNA for the CDR3: TGTGCCAGCTCACCACTACAGGGACCTGAAGCTTTCTTT.

Ten or more counts support this clonotype. The chain couples TRBV18 to TRBJ2-3, with D unclear. V gave up 10 bases and J gave up 0 bases, with 14 bases separating them. The CDR3 length is 14 residues. Germline V gene sequence: CDR1 KGHSH, CDR2 LQKENI. The CDR3 DNA is TGTGCCACCTCGCCGGCTTCCAGCACAGATACGCAGTATTTT. It codes for CATSPASSTDTQYF.

This clonotype has a handful of counts. The chain uses TRBV29-1 and TRBJ2-3, with D tentatively TRBD2 (5 bases). The germline gives CDR1 SQVTM, CDR2 ANQGSEA. V lost 4 bases to trimming and J lost 4 bases, with 12 bases between them. This CDR3 has 13 amino acids. The DNA for the CDR3 is TGCAGCGTTGCTGGAGCGGTTGCAGATACGCAGTATTTT. Translated, it gives CSVAGAVADTQYF.

The chain joins TRBV29-1 to TRBJ2-7; possibly TRBD1 or TRBD2 for D (5 bases each). There are 15 residues in the CDR3. Germline CDR1 is SQVTM and CDR2 is ANQGSEA. V was cut by 6 bases and J by 0 bases, with 18 bases left in between. The CDR3 DNA is TGCAGCGTCTTAAAGCTCCGGGACCACTCCTACGAGCAGTACTTC. It translates to CSVLKLRDHSYEQYF.

This chain connects TRBV20-1 to TRBJ1-2; 9 nucleotides align to TRBD1. Germline CDR1 reads DFQATT; CDR2 reads SNEGSKA (reference sequence). CDR3 length: 14 amino acids. The V and J ends lost 3 bases and 1 base, in that order; junction bases with no gene match: 3. The CDR3 bases are TGCAGTGCTAGGGAGGGACAGGGTAACTATGGCTACACCTTC. Translation gives CSAREGQGNYGYTF.

This clonotype was counted ten times or more. The chain recombines TRBV20-1 with TRBJ1-1; D unclear. Germline CDR1 is DFQATT and CDR2 is SNEGSKA (reference sequence). CDR3 length equals 13 residues. In DNA, the CDR3 is TGCAGCCCCAATAGAGGGAAGGACACTGAAGCTTTCTTT. This encodes CSPNRGKDTEAFF.

This clonotype was detected only a few times. The chain uses TRBV3-1 and TRBJ2-1; D is ambiguous. CDR1 LGHDT and CDR2 YNNKEL come from the germline V gene (reference sequence). Trimming stripped 0 bases from V and 9 bases from J, with 9 bases between. The CDR3 spans 13 residues. The CDR3 loop reads CASSQDRMSEQFF. In DNA form, the CDR3 reads TGTGCCAGCAGCCAAGACAGGATGAGTGAGCAGTTCTTC.

This clonotype was counted between two and nine times. V gene TRBV5-1 combines with J gene TRBJ2-7; D could derive from TRBD1 or TRBD2 (7 bases each). CDR3 length: 16 residues. CDR1 SGHRS and CDR2 YFSETQ come from the germline V gene. V was trimmed by 4 bases and J by 5 bases, leaving 22 bases between them. CDR3 loop: CASSQGVSGTNDEQYF. CDR3 bases: TGCGCCAGCAGCCAGGGGGTATCCGGGACTAATGACGAGCAGTACTTC.

The genes are TRBV5-1 and TRBJ2-3; D not resolved. The CDR3 runs 12 residues. V gave up 1 base and J gave up 4 bases, with 4 bases separating them. Germline CDR1 reads SGHRS; CDR2 reads YFSETQ. DNA for the CDR3: TGCGCCAGCAGCTTGATGTCAGATACGCAGTATTTT. Its translation: CASSLMSDTQYF.

V usage is TRBV19 and J usage is TRBJ1-5; D is undetermined. CDR3 size: 15 residues. The germline V gene has CDR1 LNHDA and CDR2 SQIVND (reference sequence). Trimming removed 7 bases at V and 0 bases at J, with 13 bases between. The CDR3 protein is CASTPSAYSNQPQHF. CDR3 bases: TGTGCCAGTACTCCGTCCGCTTATAGCAATCAGCCCCAGCATTTT.

The sample holds a few counts of this clonotype. The junction does not match germline at one end; this may be a read error. This chain joins TRBV5-4 and TRBJ2-7; no clear D. Germline V gene data show CDR1 as SGHNT and CDR2 as YYREEE (reference sequence). CDR3 size: 13 residues. CDR3 in DNA: TGTGCCAGCAGCTTAGACCCCTCCGACGAGCAGTACTTC. Translation gives CASSLDPSDEQYF. Using reference TRBV5-4 and TRBJ2-7 for the parts outside the CDR3, the full variable domain is ETGVTQSPTHLIKTRGQQVTLRCSSQSGHNTVSWYQQALGQGPQFIFQYYREEENGRGNFPPRFSGLQFPNYSSELNVNALELDDSALYLCASSLDPSDEQYFGPGTRLTVT.

This clonotype has more than one count but fewer than ten. V usage is TRBV29-1 and J usage is TRBJ2-7, with TRBD1 matching over 7 bases. V was clipped by 4 bases and J by 1 base; unmatched bases: 7. CDR1 is SQVTM, CDR2 ANQGSEA, per germline. The CDR3 runs 14 residues. CDR3 coding DNA: TGCAGCGTTGCCGGGACAGTGACTTCCTACGAGCAGTACTTC. It specifies CSVAGTVTSYEQYF.

This clonotype was observed a handful of times. V is TRBV12-5 and J is TRBJ1-6; 9 bases align to TRBD1. J lost 7 bases, V lost 0 bases, and 10 bases had no gene match. This CDR3 comprises 18 residues. The germline V gene has CDR1 LGHNT and CDR2 FRNRAP. For the CDR3, the DNA is TGTGCTAGTGGTTTGGTAAGGGGGACAGGGCGAGAAAATTCACCCCTCCACTTT. Amino acids: CASGLVRGTGRENSPLHF.

The V gene is TRBV30, the J gene TRBJ1-5; D ambiguous. Germline assignment: CDR1 GTSNPN and CDR2 SVGIG (reference sequence). This CDR3 has 13 amino acids. Trimming cost V 3 bases and J 1 base, with 7 bases left between them. Written as DNA, the CDR3 is TGTGCCTGGAGAGAACAGAGCAATCAGCCCCAGCATTTT. Translated: CAWREQSNQPQHF.

On this clonotype: With a much larger clone just one base away, this may be a read error. The rearrangement joins TRBV27 to TRBJ2-1; D gene ambiguous. The CDR3 consists of 14 residues. Germline assignment: CDR1 MNHEY and CDR2 SMNVEV (reference sequence). V was trimmed by 4 bases and J by 6 bases, leaving 13 bases between them. The CDR3 protein is CASSSSLAGNEQFF. The CDR3 region has the DNA TGTGCCAGCAGTTCATCCCTGGCTGGCAATGAGCAGTTCTTC.

This clonotype has ten or more counts. V gene TRBV10-3 combines with J gene TRBJ2-3; TRBD2 agrees at 7 bases. CDR3 size: 16 residues. Germline CDR1 ENHRY, CDR2 SYGVKD. V lost 7 bases and J lost 1; bases outside the gene matches: 11. Here the CDR3 reads CAITPQRGPRTDTQYF. For the CDR3, the DNA is TGTGCCATCACCCCCCAGCGGGGACCTCGCACAGATACGCAGTATTTT.

This clonotype was recorded a few times. The chain couples TRBV30 to TRBJ2-1; D possibly corresponds to TRBD2 (5 bases). The germline V gene has CDR1 GTSNPN and CDR2 SVGIG (reference sequence). The V end was cut by 2 bases, the J end by 7 bases, with 15 bases between. The CDR3 runs 14 residues. The CDR3 DNA reads as TGTGCCTGGAGTCGAGCCTTGAGGGTTAATGAGCAGTTCTTC. Protein: CAWSRALRVNEQFF.

In its sample, this clonotype was seen once. The chain employs TRBV12-3 or TRBV12-4 and TRBJ2-1; D uncertain. Trimming removed 10 bases at V and 5 bases at J, with 6 bases between. CDR3 length equals 10 residues. CDR3 sequence: CATDNNEQFF. The CDR3, as DNA: TGTGCCACCGACAACAATGAGCAGTTCTTC.

This clonotype occurred many times. Here the CDR3 reads CASSDGQGLKNIQYF. As DNA, the CDR3 is TGTGCCAGCAGTGATGGACAGGGACTCAAAAACATTCAGTACTTC. V usage is TRBV6-1 and J usage is TRBJ2-4; TRBD1 aligns across 8 bases. V shed 3 bases and J 3 bases; nucleotides not matched to a gene: 4. CDR3 length equals 15 residues. The germline gives CDR1 MNHNS, CDR2 SASEGT.

This clonotype was seen ten or more times. The chain uses TRBV4-1 and TRBJ2-7; TRBD1 matches 8 bases. The germline V gene has CDR1 MGHRA and CDR2 YSYEKL. J was trimmed by 2 bases and V by 4 bases; bases with no gene match: 7. CDR3 length: 15 amino acids. As DNA, the CDR3 is TGCGCCAGCAGCCGATCGACAGGGGTGGCCTACGAGCAGTACTTC. This codes for CASSRSTGVAYEQYF.

This clonotype was observed a few times. The V and J genes are TRBV19 and TRBJ1-2, with 9 nucleotides matching TRBD1. The V and J ends lost 4 bases and 4 bases, in that order; junction bases with no gene match: 7. This CDR3 contains 15 residues. The germline V gene encodes CDR1 LNHDA and CDR2 SQIVND (reference sequence). The CDR3 loop reads CASSNLGQGSYGYTF. CDR3 in DNA: TGTGCCAGTAGTAACCTCGGACAGGGGAGCTATGGCTACACCTTC.

This clonotype was picked up a small number of times. The rearrangement links TRBV4-2 to TRBJ2-1; D not resolved. The CDR3 extends over 16 amino acids. Germline-derived CDR1 and CDR2 are LGHNA and YNFKEQ. The V end lost 4 bases, the J end lost 3 bases, and 16 bases lay between the germline ends. This CDR3 reads CASSREANNNYNEQFF. In DNA form, the CDR3 reads TGTGCCAGCAGCCGGGAAGCCAATAATAACTACAATGAGCAGTTCTTC.

At least ten counts were recorded for this clonotype. The chain combines TRBV29-1 with TRBJ2-3; 10 nucleotides match TRBD2. Unmatched junction bases numbered 2, after V lost 3 bases and J lost 2 bases. CDR1 SQVTM and CDR2 ANQGSEA come from the germline V gene. The CDR3 length is 14 residues. CDR3 in DNA: TGCAGCGTTGATGGGACTAGCGACACAGATACGCAGTATTTT. Residues: CSVDGTSDTDTQYF.

This rearrangement joins TRBV3-1 to TRBJ2-1; 7 bases align to TRBD2. Germline V gene sequence: CDR1 LGHDT, CDR2 YNNKEL (reference sequence). This CDR3 region has 11 residues. Trimming removed 2 bases from V and 12 bases from J; junction bases left unmatched: 1. CDR3 nucleotides: TGTGCCAGCAGCCAATCGGGGGGGCAGTTCTTC. Encoded protein: CASSQSGGQFF.

This clonotype occurred many times. This sequence joins TRBV6-6 and TRBJ1-1, with D possibly matching TRBD1 (6 bases). V was shortened by 6 bases and J by 6 bases, with 14 bases between the two germline ends. The germline gives CDR1 MNHNY, CDR2 SVGAGI (reference sequence). This CDR3 spans 13 amino acids. The DNA of the CDR3 is TGTGCCAGCAGCCCAGGGCAGGGGCCTGAAGCTTTCTTT. The encoded protein is CASSPGQGPEAFF.